A selection of T cell receptor beta chains follows, all from one sample in a study of shared clonotypes between healthy human individuals. Here immunoSEQ multiplex PCR was the method, and the copy in TCRdb shows in-frame clones only, minus some. The table shows roughly 850,000 clones, with approximately 96% occurring only once. Sequenced material: naive CD8+ T cells sorted from blood. Receptors originate from a man younger than 40 in good health. Both conserved end residues are part of each CDR3. The D gene is left open where the match is weak. Rows may omit the clone size; those that give it use once, few, many or a size class.

>TRBJ1-5|TRBV5-4|NA|TRBD1
TGTGCCGGCCCCAGGGGGCTCGGCAATCAGCCCCAGCATTTT
CAGPRGLGNQPQHF
>TRBJ2-3|TRBV9|NA|NA
TGTGCCAGCAGCACTGGGGGCGCAGATACGCAGTATTTT
CASSTGGADTQYF
>TRBJ2-7|TRBV27|NA|TRBD2
TGTGCCAGCAGCTTTTCGCGGGGGTTGTACGAGCAGTACTTC
CASSFSRGLYEQYF
>TRBJ2-3|TRBV5-1|NA|NA
TGCGCCAGCAGCTTGGGCTACGTCTCGATCCCTGTCACAGATACGCAGTATTTT
CASSLGYVSIPVTDTQYF
>TRBJ2-3|TRBV27|once|NA
TGTGCCAGCAGTCCGTCAAGTCCTCCTAGCACAGATACGCAGTATTTT
CASSPSSPPSTDTQYF
>TRBJ1-5|TRBV19|NA|NA
TGTGCCAGTAGTCAAAGGGATTTTGTGAATCAGCCCCAGCATTTT
CASSQRDFVNQPQHF
>TRBJ2-7|TRBV27|NA|NA
TGTGCCAGCAGTTTGGGACCCCCTCGGTACGAGCAGTACTTC
CASSLGPPRYEQYF
>TRBJ2-1|TRBV7-9|NA|NA
TGTGCCAGCAGCTTAGCCAATGAGCAGTTCTTC
CASSLANEQFF
>TRBJ1-3|TRBV4-2|NA|TRBD1
TGTGCCAGCAGCCAAGGGGTCGACAGGGTCACGTCTGGAAACACCATATATTTT
CASSQGVDRVTSGNTIYF
>TRBJ2-3|TRBV7-9|NA|NA
TGTGCCAGCAGCTTAGCCTCGGGGATAGATACGCAGTATTTT
CASSLASGIDTQYF
>TRBJ2-7|TRBV6-1|once|NA
TGTGCCAGCACCCGACGTACGTTAGGGTACGAGCAGTACTTC
CASTRRTLGYEQYF
>TRBJ2-1|TRBV7-9|NA|TRBD2
TGTGCCAGCAGCTTTAGGACTAGCGGGTGGGATAATGAGCAGTTCTTC
CASSFRTSGWDNEQFF
>TRBJ2-1|TRBV4-1|NA|TRBD2
TGCGCCAGCAGCCAAGTGCCCTGGGGCGGCGGGAGCCGGGCCAATGAGCAGTTCTTC
CASSQVPWGGGSRANEQFF
>TRBJ1-2|TRBV7-3|NA|NA
TGTGCCAGCAGCATCCCAGGGGAGGGCCCCTATGGCTACACCTTC
CASSIPGEGPYGYTF
>TRBJ2-1|TRBV10-1|NA|TRBD2
TGCGCCAGCAGTGAGTCGGTGACTAGCGGTCCCTACAATGAGCAGTTCTTC
CASSESVTSGPYNEQFF
>TRBJ2-7|TRBV4-1|NA|NA
TGCGCCAGCAGCCAAGCGCTAGAACCCCCCTTTGAGCAGTACTTC
CASSQALEPPFEQYF
>TRBJ2-1|TRBV12-1|NA|NA
TGTGCCAGCAGCCCATCTATAGCGGGAGTCGACAATGAGCAGTTCTTC
CASSPSIAGVDNEQFF
>TRBJ2-1|TRBV28|NA|NA
TGTGCCAGCAAGAAAGCCCGGGACTCCAACTACAATGAGCAGTTCTTC
CASKKARDSNYNEQFF
>TRBJ2-2|TRBV5-4|once|NA
TGTGCCAGCAGCTCCGCAGACAGGTCGAACACCGGGGAGCTGTTTTTT
CASSSADRSNTGELFF
>TRBJ1-5|TRBV27|once|TRBD1
TGTGCCAGCAGTCCACAACAGGGGGCGGGACAGCCCCAGCATTTT
CASSPQQGAGQPQHF
>TRBJ2-7|TRBV9|NA|TRBD1
TGTGCCAGCAGCCCCTGGACAGGGGGTGACTACGAGCAGTACTTC
CASSPWTGGDYEQYF
>TRBJ2-2|TRBV11-2|once|TRBD1
TGTGCCAGCAGCTGGGGTCAGGGGGCGGTCACCGGGGAGCTGTTTTTT
CASSWGQGAVTGELFF
>TRBJ2-7|TRBV29-1|NA|NA
TGCAGCGTTGAAGATAGCGGACGTAGCTCCTACGAGCAGTACTTC
CSVEDSGRSSYEQYF
>TRBJ2-7|TRBV27|NA|TRBD1
TGTGCCAGCACCCCTCAGGGGGCGCCGGGTGAGCAGTACTTC
CASTPQGAPGEQYF
>TRBJ2-6|TRBV6-5|NA|NA
TGTGCCAGCAGTTATGGGGCCAACGTCCTGACTTTC
CASSYGANVLTF
>TRBJ2-1|TRBV29-1|NA|NA
TGCAGCGCCGTCCCAGGGAACTACTACAATGAGCAGTTCTTC
CSAVPGNYYNEQFF
>TRBJ2-2|TRBV27|NA|TRBD2
TGTGCCAGCATGGCTAGCGGGAGTAAAGGGGAGCTGTTTTTT
CASMASGSKGELFF